Following are 17 T cell receptor beta chains from one sample sequenced in a study of T cells in Graves' hyperthyroidism and ophthalmopathy. RNA transcripts provided the source from which TCR beta CDR3 regions were amplified. The TCR CDR3 was amplified in a first-round RT-PCR using the HTBI primer set. TCRdb ran MiXCR on the multiplex PCR reads and lists one entry per CDR3 protein. The profile shows more than 300,000 distinct CDR3 sequences, 18% of them singletons. Material: blood. The receptors come from a man between 18 and 29 years old with Graves' ophthalmopathy.

This clonotype showed up just a few times. The rearrangement uses TRBV19 and TRBJ1-1; D gene ambiguous. The CDR3 sequence is 14 residues long. The V gene lost 2 bases and the J gene lost 1 base, with 8 bases spanning the gap. Germline V lookup: CDR1 LNHDA, CDR2 SQIVND (reference sequence). The CDR3 DNA reads as TGTGCCAGTAGTATATTCAGTCCGAACACTGAAGCTTTCTTT. This encodes CASSIFSPNTEAFF.

This clonotype was observed at least ten times. The rearrangement links TRBV6-5 to TRBJ2-2, with D tentatively TRBD1 or TRBD2 (6 bases each). With 0 bases removed from V and 5 bases from J, the gap between germline ends came to 10 bases. The germline gives CDR1 MNHEY, CDR2 SVGAGI. This CDR3 is built from 15 residues. CDR3: CASSYSTGRTGELFF. Written as DNA, the CDR3 is TGTGCCAGCAGTTACTCTACAGGGAGGACCGGGGAGCTGTTTTTT.

This chain joins TRBV20-1 and TRBJ2-6, with D possibly being TRBD2 (5 bases). Germline CDR1 DFQATT, CDR2 SNEGSKA (reference sequence). This CDR3 has 17 amino acids. V was clipped by 6 bases and J by 0 bases, with 18 bases between them. CDR3 DNA: TGCAGTGCCACTCCGGACTCCTTTGTCTCTGGGGCCAACGTCCTGACTTTC. Translation gives CSATPDSFVSGANVLTF.

The sample holds many counts of this clonotype. V and J are TRBV7-9 and TRBJ2-1; D remains unclear. The CDR3 has 11 residues. Germline assignment: CDR1 SEHNR and CDR2 FQNEAQ (reference sequence). Deletions cut 3 bases from V and 9 bases from J, with 6 bases between. The CDR3 sequence is CASSFAVEQFF. DNA of the CDR3: TGTGCCAGCAGCTTTGCGGTTGAGCAGTTCTTC.

At least ten counts were recorded for this clonotype. The CDR3 here is CASSTPGRSQETQYF. In DNA, the CDR3 is TGTGCCAGCAGCACGCCGGGACGCTCACAAGAGACCCAGTACTTC. The rearrangement joins TRBV7-9 to TRBJ2-5; D is tentatively TRBD1 or TRBD2 (5 bases each). This CDR3 has 15 residues. Germline values: CDR1 SEHNR, CDR2 FQNEAQ (reference sequence). V dropped 5 bases and J dropped 2 bases, with 15 bases sitting between them.

In its sample, this clonotype was seen many times. This rearrangement joins TRBV12-3 or TRBV12-4 to TRBJ2-3; the D gene is possibly TRBD1 (5 bases). The V and J ends lost 4 bases and 7 bases respectively, with 21 bases between them. The CDR3 spans 16 residues. The CDR3 loop reads CASSSTGPVITYTQYF. DNA of the CDR3: TGTGCCAGCAGTTCAACAGGTCCCGTCATTACGTATACGCAGTATTTT.

The chain couples TRBV9 to TRBJ1-1; D possibly corresponds to TRBD1 (5 bases). Trimming cost V 0 bases and J 1 base, with 10 bases left between them. This CDR3 is built from 15 residues. The germline V gene encodes CDR1 SGDLS and CDR2 YYNGEE. The CDR3 region has the DNA TGTGCCAGCAGCGTAGTTGGACACTCGAACACTGAAGCTTTCTTT. Its protein product is CASSVVGHSNTEAFF.

The table lists this clonotype with many counts. The chain is built from TRBV5-1 and TRBJ1-1; the D is unclear. The CDR3 runs to 14 residues. V shed 1 base and J shed 2 bases, with 9 bases lying between them. Per germline, CDR1 SGHRS and CDR2 YFSETQ. CDR3 coding DNA: TGCGCCAGCAGCTTGATGGCGGGTAACACTGAAGCTTTCTTT. It specifies CASSLMAGNTEAFF.

The gene calls are TRBV20-1 and TRBJ1-1; TRBD1 agrees at 7 bases. V trimming: 4 bases; J trimming: 6 bases; junction bases outside the gene matches: 8. Germline CDR1 reads DFQATT; CDR2 reads SNEGSKA (reference sequence). This CDR3 has 13 amino acids. The CDR3 nucleotides are TGCAGTGCTACTGACAGGGTATGGTCTGAAGCTTTCTTT. It is translated as CSATDRVWSEAFF.

The table lists this clonotype with a few counts. The chain uses TRBV6-1 and TRBJ1-5; D might be TRBD1 (5 bases). Trimming took off 2 bases at V and 2 bases at J, with 10 bases between the two ends. The CDR3 spans 15 residues. In germline, CDR1 is MNHNS, CDR2 SASEGT. The CDR3 loop is CASSEKGYGNQPQHF. CDR3 bases: TGTGCCAGCAGTGAAAAGGGGTATGGCAATCAGCCCCAGCATTTT.

In its sample, this clonotype was seen a few times. The chain links TRBV18 to TRBJ2-1, with D perhaps matching TRBD1 (5 bases). CDR1 and CDR2 (germline): KGHSH, LQKENI. The V and J ends lost 1 base and 8 bases respectively, with 18 bases between them. CDR3 length: 16 amino acids. The CDR3 sequence is CASSPRWGGVFDEQFF. For the CDR3, the DNA is TGTGCCAGCTCACCACGTTGGGGCGGAGTTTTCGATGAGCAGTTCTTC.

The J gene is TRBJ1-2, the V gene TRBV28, with TRBD1 identical over 8 bases. The CDR3 is 14 amino acids. Germline trimming cut 7 bases from V and 4 bases from J; bases unmatched to any gene: 8. Germline loops: CDR1 MDHEN, CDR2 SYDVKM. CDR3 coding DNA: TGTGCCAGCACCCCGACAGGGGTGGGCTATGGCTACACCTTC. This gives the protein CASTPTGVGYGYTF.

This sequence joins TRBV15 and TRBJ2-1; 14 bases align to TRBD2. Germline V gives CDR1 LNHNV, CDR2 YYDKDF (reference sequence). The CDR3 loop spans 15 amino acids. With 8 bases clipped from V and 7 bases from J, the junction kept 7 bases outside the gene matches. In DNA, the CDR3 is TGTGCCACCCGTCGACTAGCGGGGGGGCCTAATGAGCAGTTCTTC. Its protein is CATRRLAGGPNEQFF.

This clonotype was recorded many times. The genes are TRBV3-1 and TRBJ2-7; tentative D call: TRBD2 (6 bases). V was shortened by 0 bases and J by 0 bases, with 12 bases between the two germline ends. CDR1 and CDR2 (germline): LGHDT, YNNKEL (reference sequence). There are 16 residues in the CDR3. This CDR3 reads CASSQEWRVDSYEQYF. For the CDR3, the DNA is TGTGCCAGCAGCCAAGAGTGGAGGGTCGACTCCTACGAGCAGTACTTC.

CDR3 sequence: CSARGGLEVSNEQFF. CDR3 DNA: TGCAGTGCTCGGGGGGGATTAGAGGTGTCAAATGAGCAGTTCTTC. V usage is TRBV20-1 and J usage is TRBJ2-1; 8 nucleotides agree with TRBD2. V trimming: 5 bases; J trimming: 7 bases; junction bases outside the gene matches: 13. Per germline, CDR1 DFQATT and CDR2 SNEGSKA (reference sequence). The CDR3 loop spans 15 amino acids.

This chain uses TRBV7-2 with TRBJ1-6, with 7 bases lining up with TRBD1. The J segment lost 10 bases and the V segment lost 5 bases, leaving 5 bases of the junction unmatched. This CDR3 has 13 amino acids. CDR1 is SGHTA, CDR2 FQGNSA, per germline. CDR3 in amino acids: CASSDGTDSPLHF. The CDR3 nucleotides are TGTGCCAGCAGCGATGGGACAGACTCACCCCTCCACTTT.

Ten or more counts support this clonotype. The J gene is TRBJ2-2, the V gene TRBV9, with 7 bases identical to TRBD1. CDR1 and CDR2 from the germline V gene are SGDLS and YYNGEE. Trimming took 0 bases from V and 14 from J; bases not matched to a gene: 16. This CDR3 region has 16 residues. The CDR3 reads CASSVDSGTAAGGLFF. CDR3 in DNA: TGTGCCAGCAGCGTAGACTCGGGGACAGCCGCAGGGGGACTGTTTTTT.